Listed below are T cell receptor beta chains from one sample, sequenced in a study of T cells in tumors after PD-1 blockade. TCRdb keeps only in-frame clones here, not all; method: immunoSEQ multiplex PCR. The sample records a few thousand clones, around three fifths being singletons. The specimen was tumor tissue, collected after anti-PD-1 treatment. The origin of the receptors is a human donor with cutaneous squamous cell carcinoma. Both conserved end residues are part of each CDR3. The D gene is left open where the match is weak. Clone size is shown for a subset of rows, as once, few, many or a class of expanded clone.

j_call v_call clone_size d_call cdr3_aa cdr3_nt
TRBJ2-2 TRBV19 . TRBD1 CASSYRGHTGELFF TGTGCCAGTAGCTACAGGGGGCACACCGGGGAGCTGTTTTTT
TRBJ2-7 TRBV28 . . CASILDSYEHYF TGTGCCAGCATCCTCGACTCCTACGAGCATTACTTC
TRBJ1-1 TRBV5-1 few TRBD1 CASSLGDRANTEAFF TGCGCCAGCAGCTTGGGGGACAGGGCGAACACTGAAGCTTTCTTT
TRBJ2-2 TRBV12-3/TRBV12-4 . . CASRSSGELFF TGTGCCAGCAGATCGTCCGGGGAGCTGTTTTTT
TRBJ2-5 TRBV5-6 . TRBD2 CASSATSGPWGETQYF TGTGCCAGCAGCGCCACTAGCGGGCCCTGGGGAGAGACCCAGTACTTC
TRBJ1-3 TRBV30 . . CAWSTGSGNTIYF TGTGCCTGGAGTACAGGCTCTGGAAACACCATATATTTT
TRBJ1-2 TRBV6-5 once TRBD1 CASRWDSNYGYTF TGTGCCAGCAGGTGGGACAGCAACTATGGCTACACCTTC
TRBJ2-6 TRBV9 . . CASSVGGTASSGANVLTF TGTGCCAGCAGCGTAGGGGGGACGGCGAGCTCTGGGGCCAACGTCCTGACTTTC
TRBJ2-7 TRBV28 . TRBD2 CASQGGQGNTYEQYF TGTGCCAGCCAGGGAGGGCAGGGTAATACCTACGAGCAGTACTTC
TRBJ2-3 TRBV15 . . CASKTSTDTQYF TGTGCCTCTAAAACTAGCACAGATACGCAGTATTTT
TRBJ2-3 TRBV3-1/TRBV3-2 few . CASSQDSTSTDTQYF TGTGCCAGCAGCCAAGACAGCACTAGCACAGATACGCAGTATTTT
TRBJ1-6 TRBV5-1 . . CASSLEGGKGYNSPLHF TGCGCCAGCAGCTTGGAGGGAGGGAAGGGATATAATTCACCCCTCCACTTT
TRBJ1-2 TRBV19 . TRBD1 CASSPTGRSTYGYTF TGTGCCAGTAGTCCGACAGGGCGGTCGACCTATGGCTACACCTTC
TRBJ1-5 TRBV18 . . CASSLVGVQPQHF TGTGCCAGCTCACTTGTAGGGGTTCAGCCCCAGCATTTT
TRBJ1-4 TRBV30 few . CAWSVLREKLFF TGTGCCTGGAGTGTACTCAGGGAAAAACTGTTTTTT
TRBJ1-1 TRBV21-1 . . CASSMRQFFSEAFF TGTGCCAGCAGCATGCGACAGTTCTTCAGTGAAGCTTTCTTT
TRBJ1-2 TRBV7-8 hyperexpanded . CASSFNPLAVGYTF TGTGCCAGCAGCTTTAACCCCCTCGCGGTTGGCTACACCTTC
TRBJ2-1 TRBV7-9 . TRBD1 CASSLGTGNEQFF TGTGCCAGCAGCTTAGGGACAGGGAATGAGCAGTTCTTC
TRBJ1-2 TRBV27 . . CASSLYLTGARYGYTF TGTGCCAGCAGTTTATATCTCACGGGGGCGCGATATGGCTACACCTTC
TRBJ2-2 TRBV5-1 . TRBD2 CASSLLGLEGGPGELFF TGCGCCAGCAGCTTGCTTGGACTAGAGGGAGGTCCCGGGGAGCTGTTTTTT
TRBJ2-3 TRBV20-1 . TRBD2 CSASLAGATDTQYF TGCAGTGCTAGTCTAGCGGGGGCCACAGATACGCAGTATTTT
TRBJ2-1 TRBV5-6 . TRBD1 CASSWGQGFNEQFF TGTGCCAGCAGCTGGGGACAGGGGTTCAATGAGCAGTTCTTC
TRBJ2-5 TRBV7-9 once . CASSLGTQAGETQYF TGTGCCAGCAGCTTAGGGACCCAAGCCGGCGAGACCCAGTACTTC
TRBJ1-2 TRBV3-1/TRBV3-2 . . CASSQAGANYGYTF TGTGCCAGCAGCCAGGCCGGAGCTAACTATGGCTACACCTTC
TRBJ2-7 TRBV6-5 . . CASRDASSYEQYF TGTGCCAGCAGGGATGCTAGCTCCTACGAGCAGTACTTC
TRBJ1-6 TRBV7-7 . . CASSLKNGTPSYNSPLHF TGTGCCAGCAGCTTAAAAAACGGGACCCCCTCCTATAATTCACCCCTCCACTTT
TRBJ1-2 TRBV6-5 few TRBD1 CATPGQNIYGYTF TGTGCCACACCGGGACAGAACATCTATGGCTACACCTTC
TRBJ2-3 TRBV15 . . CATSSSRAADTQYF TGTGCCACCAGCAGTTCCCGGGCCGCAGATACGCAGTATTTT
TRBJ2-5 TRBV7-9 . TRBD2 CASSYRAGLETQYF TGTGCCAGCAGTTATCGAGCGGGGTTAGAGACCCAGTACTTC
TRBJ2-1 TRBV4-1 medium-sized . CASSQEGRFEQFF TGCGCCAGCAGCCAAGAAGGTCGTTTTGAGCAGTTCTTC
TRBJ2-3 TRBV6-1 . TRBD2 CASSEELAGGLWVTDTQYF TGTGCCAGCAGTGAAGAACTAGCGGGGGGGCTTTGGGTCACAGATACGCAGTATTTT
TRBJ1-1 TRBV6-6 . . CASSYLAGNMNTEAFF TGTGCCAGCAGTTACCTGGCGGGAAACATGAACACTGAAGCTTTCTTT
TRBJ1-5 TRBV19 few . CASSIRGWSNQPQHF TGTGCCAGTAGTATAAGGGGCTGGAGCAATCAGCCCCAGCATTTT
TRBJ2-7 TRBV5-1 . TRBD2 CASSLFPAGGLYEQYF TGCGCCAGCAGCTTGTTCCCAGCGGGGGGGCTTTACGAGCAGTACTTC
TRBJ2-5 TRBV7-2 . . CASSLVPEQTQYF TGTGCCAGCAGCTTAGTCCCGGAACAGACCCAGTACTTC
TRBJ2-1 TRBV6-4 . TRBD1 CASSERDSPNNEQFF TGTGCCAGCAGTGAACGGGACAGCCCAAACAATGAGCAGTTCTTC
TRBJ2-2 TRBV5-1 . . CASSSDASTGELFF TGCGCCAGCAGCTCCGATGCGAGCACCGGGGAGCTGTTTTTT
TRBJ2-5 TRBV18 . . CASSRGQEGQETQYF TGTGCCAGCTCTAGAGGACAGGAGGGTCAAGAGACCCAGTACTTC
TRBJ1-5 TRBV30 . . CAWRGGDMGNQPQHF TGTGCCTGGAGGGGCGGGGATATGGGCAATCAGCCCCAGCATTTT
TRBJ1-1 TRBV19 medium-sized . CATKRGGNTEAFF TGTGCCACCAAAAGGGGGGGAAACACTGAAGCTTTCTTT
TRBJ2-2 TRBV25-1 . . CASSAQGGGTGELFF TGTGCCAGCAGTGCCCAAGGTGGGGGCACCGGGGAGCTGTTTTTT
TRBJ2-7 TRBV28 . TRBD1 CASRTGGGTIYEQYF TGTGCCAGCAGAACAGGGGGCGGAACTATATACGAGCAGTACTTC
TRBJ2-5 TRBV5-1 . TRBD1 CASSGTEETQYF TGCGCCAGCTCCGGGACAGAAGAGACCCAGTACTTC
TRBJ1-1 TRBV6-1 few . CASRATGTENTEAFF TGTGCCAGCAGGGCTACCGGGACCGAGAACACTGAAGCTTTCTTT
TRBJ2-5 TRBV7-7 . . CASSLSLGGQETQYF TGTGCCAGCAGCTTAAGTCTCGGGGGCCAAGAGACCCAGTACTTC
TRBJ1-1 TRBV27 . TRBD1 CASSPPGGEAFF TGTGCCAGCAGCCCCCCAGGGGGTGAAGCTTTCTTT
TRBJ2-7 TRBV4-1 few TRBD1 CASSPRTGDYEQYF TGCGCCAGCAGCCCCCGGACAGGGGACTACGAGCAGTACTTC
TRBJ2-7 TRBV5-1 few . CASSLSDISSGEQYF TGCGCCAGCAGCTTGTCCGACATTTCGTCCGGGGAGCAGTACTTC